This is a list of T cell receptor beta chains from one sample in a study of control samples from healthy donors and cancer patients. The data were produced by immunoSEQ multiplex PCR, yet TCRdb's version contains in-frame clones alone and is incomplete. This sample has roughly 370,000 clones, with about 93% found just once. What was sequenced was PBMCs. Receptor source: a man in his forties with head and neck cancer. CDR3s include the opening cysteine and the closing phenylalanine or tryptophan. The order of the fields is J gene, V gene, D gene, clone size, CDR3 protein, CDR3 DNA. A D gene is named only where the DNA matches it firmly. Clone size is stated in some rows and not others, as once, few, many or a class when expanded.

>TRBJ1-5|TRBV6-2/TRBV6-3|-|-
CASSYDPWGKHGNQPQHF
TGTGCCAGCAGTTACGACCCTTGGGGGAAACACGGCAATCAGCCCCAGCATTTT
>TRBJ2-3|TRBV28|TRBD2|-
CASSSRLAGPATDTQYF
TGTGCCAGCAGTTCCCGACTAGCGGGGCCAGCCACAGATACGCAGTATTTT
>TRBJ1-2|TRBV3-1/TRBV3-2|-|-
CASSQGDGGGGYGYTF
TGTGCCAGCAGCCAAGGAGATGGAGGGGGAGGCTATGGCTACACCTTC
>TRBJ2-6|TRBV4-2|TRBD2|once
CASSQVTLAGLSSGANVLTF
TGTGCCAGCAGCCAAGTTACACTAGCGGGGCTTTCCTCTGGGGCCAACGTCCTGACTTTC
>TRBJ1-1|TRBV30|-|few
CAWSVLTGREAFF
TGTGCCTGGAGTGTACTTACGGGGAGAGAAGCTTTCTTT
>TRBJ1-2|TRBV7-3|TRBD1|-
CASSADRAGGYTF
TGTGCCAGCAGCGCGGACAGGGCGGGGGGCTACACCTTC
>TRBJ2-1|TRBV5-1|TRBD2|once
CASSLESGLAEQFF
TGCGCCAGCAGCTTGGAATCGGGACTAGCGGAGCAGTTCTTC
>TRBJ1-3|TRBV5-1|TRBD1|-
CASSDRDRAGNTIYF
TGCGCCAGCAGCGATCGGGACAGGGCTGGAAACACCATATATTTT
>TRBJ2-2|TRBV6-6|-|-
CASSPISTGELFF
TGTGCCAGCAGCCCCATATCTACCGGGGAGCTGTTTTTT
>TRBJ1-2|TRBV11-2|-|-
CASSLGGHYGYTF
TGTGCCAGCAGCTTGGGGGGCCACTATGGCTACACCTTC
>TRBJ2-5|TRBV24-1|-|-
CATSDHSGGAATQYF
TGTGCCACCAGTGACCATTCAGGGGGGGCGGCGACCCAGTACTTC
>TRBJ2-2|TRBV24-1|TRBD1|few
CATRRTGGSSGGELFF
TGTGCCACTCGTAGGACAGGGGGCTCCTCGGGCGGGGAGCTGTTTTTT
>TRBJ1-5|TRBV28|-|-
CASSFPGARQPQHF
TGTGCCAGCAGTTTCCCTGGGGCGCGACAGCCCCAGCATTTT
>TRBJ2-1|TRBV5-4|-|-
CASSLIGWGASSYNEQFF
TGTGCCAGCAGCTTGATTGGGTGGGGCGCTAGCTCCTACAATGAGCAGTTCTTC
>TRBJ2-1|TRBV19|TRBD1|-
CASSPRQGGEQFF
TGTGCCAGTAGTCCCCGACAGGGTGGTGAGCAGTTCTTC
>TRBJ1-3|TRBV6-5|-|-
CASSLDGISGNTIYF
TGTGCCAGCAGTTTAGACGGGATCTCTGGAAACACCATATATTTT
>TRBJ1-1|TRBV3-1/TRBV3-2|-|-
CASSQGNRQNTEAFF
TGTGCCAGCAGCCAAGGGAACAGACAGAACACTGAAGCTTTCTTT
>TRBJ2-7|TRBV3-1/TRBV3-2|-|-
CASSPPGLADEQYF
TGTGCCAGCAGCCCGCCTGGGCTAGCCGACGAGCAGTACTTC
>TRBJ2-2|TRBV4-1|-|-
CASSPSYPAGYRENGELFF
TGCGCCAGCAGCCCGTCTTATCCAGCCGGATACAGGGAAAACGGGGAGCTGTTTTTT
>TRBJ1-1|TRBV7-2|-|-
CASSLRQLNTEAFF
TGTGCCAGCAGCTTACGCCAGCTGAACACTGAAGCTTTCTTT
>TRBJ2-7|TRBV7-3|-|-
CASSSPYEQYF
TGTGCCAGCAGCTCCCCCTACGAGCAGTACTTC
>TRBJ1-1|TRBV3-1/TRBV3-2|TRBD1|-
CASSQGTGTEAFF
TGTGCCAGCAGCCAAGGGACAGGGACTGAAGCTTTCTTT
>TRBJ2-5|TRBV27|-|-
CASSFRTGKETQYF
TGTGCCAGCAGTTTTCGTACAGGGAAAGAGACCCAGTACTTC
>TRBJ2-5|TRBV7-3|-|-
CASSLGRDEGETQYF
TGTGCCAGCAGTTTGGGTAGGGACGAAGGGGAGACCCAGTACTTC
>TRBJ2-5|TRBV5-1|-|-
CASSSLLGETQYF
TGCGCCAGCAGCTCCCTATTGGGGGAGACCCAGTACTTC
>TRBJ1-5|TRBV10-3|-|-
CAISEGAEAHPQHF
TGTGCCATCAGTGAAGGGGCTGAGGCCCACCCCCAGCATTTT
>TRBJ1-1|TRBV18|-|few
CASTEMVDSGARGEAFF
TGTGCCAGCACGGAGATGGTGGACAGCGGAGCTAGAGGTGAAGCTTTCTTT
>TRBJ1-2|TRBV6-5|TRBD1|once
CASVIGQEYGYTF
TGTGCCAGCGTGATCGGACAGGAATATGGCTACACCTTC
>TRBJ2-1|TRBV5-4|TRBD1|-
CASSLVGQADEQFF
TGTGCCAGCAGCTTGGTGGGACAGGCCGATGAGCAGTTCTTC
>TRBJ2-6|TRBV7-9|-|-
CATSEGDSGANVLTF
TGTGCCACTTCGGAGGGAGATTCTGGGGCCAACGTCCTGACTTTC
>TRBJ2-1|TRBV27|TRBD1|-
CASSPRDRLVEEQFF
TGTGCCAGCAGCCCACGGGACAGGCTTGTAGAGGAGCAGTTCTTC
>TRBJ2-6|TRBV3-1/TRBV3-2|TRBD1|few
CASRPMTGTSSGANVLTF
TGTGCCAGCAGACCGATGACAGGGACCAGCTCTGGGGCCAACGTCCTGACTTTC
>TRBJ2-7|TRBV27|-|-
CASSWRGWSGQGGEQYF
TGTGCCAGCAGTTGGCGCGGTTGGAGCGGCCAGGGGGGAGAGCAGTACTTC
>TRBJ1-1|TRBV19|-|-
CASSIQVNTEAFF
TGTGCCAGTAGTATACAGGTTAACACTGAAGCTTTCTTT
>TRBJ1-3|TRBV6-5|-|-
CASSYSLTGSGNTIYF
TGTGCCAGCAGTTACTCCCTTACAGGGAGTGGAAACACCATATATTTT
>TRBJ1-1|TRBV9|TRBD1|once
CASSGRILQGAAEAFF
TGTGCCAGCAGCGGGCGAATTTTACAGGGGGCGGCTGAAGCTTTCTTT
>TRBJ1-4|TRBV28|-|-
CASSFPGSDWEKLFF
TGTGCCAGCAGTTTTCCGGGGTCGGATTGGGAAAAACTGTTTTTT
>TRBJ1-3|TRBV4-1|-|-
CASSQRGPGISGNTIYF
TGCGCCAGCAGCCAGCGGGGCCCGGGAATCTCTGGAAACACCATATATTTT
>TRBJ1-1|TRBV19|-|-
CASSNPGLKAFF
TGTGCCAGTAGTAACCCTGGGCTGAAGGCTTTCTTT
>TRBJ2-1|TRBV11-3|TRBD2|-
CASSLTSGRMNEQFF
TGTGCCAGCAGCCTAACTAGCGGGAGGATGAATGAGCAGTTCTTC
>TRBJ1-4|TRBV7-6|-|once
CASSLGPLRSEKLFF
TGTGCCAGCAGCCTTGGACCACTTAGATCTGAAAAACTGTTTTTT
>TRBJ2-2|TRBV2|-|-
CASSWAGTNTGELFF
TGTGCCAGCAGTTGGGCGGGAACGAACACCGGGGAGCTGTTTTTT
>TRBJ2-7|TRBV6-1|-|-
CASSEGSYEQYF
TGTGCCAGCAGTGAGGGCTCCTACGAGCAGTACTTC
>TRBJ2-1|TRBV4-1|-|-
CASSPPLRASSYNEQFF
TGCGCCAGCAGCCCACCTCTTCGGGCAAGCTCCTACAATGAGCAGTTCTTC